This T cell receptor (beta chain) was identified in a study of tissue T cells after allogeneic stem cell transplantation. The assay was immunoSEQ multiplex PCR, and TCRdb's table has in-frame clones only and misses some. The sample consists of over 45,000 clones, roughly 73% of them appearing once. Trimming shortened V by 0 bases and J by 5 bases, and 0 bases separated the two germline ends. Looked up from germline, CDR1 is SGHDT and CDR2 is FRDEAV. CDR3 length: 12 amino acids. On this clone itself: Gene names are mouse gene names. The CDR3 goes on 1 residue after the read ends, and that part is filled in from the germline J gene. Within the sample, other DNA sequences also encode this same CDR3.

This TCR was sampled from a pool of C57BL/6 mice in good health. Sequencing was done on a sample of sorted cells pooled from one or two spleens. V gene TRBV14 combines with J gene TRBJ1-6; D is unclear. TRBJ1-6 is known as an ORF, though its function is uncertain. The DNA read from the CDR3 is TGTGCCAGCAGTTTCTATAATTCGCCCCTCTAC. Protein sequence: CASSFYNSPLY. The full CDR3 protein reads CASSFYNSPLYF.